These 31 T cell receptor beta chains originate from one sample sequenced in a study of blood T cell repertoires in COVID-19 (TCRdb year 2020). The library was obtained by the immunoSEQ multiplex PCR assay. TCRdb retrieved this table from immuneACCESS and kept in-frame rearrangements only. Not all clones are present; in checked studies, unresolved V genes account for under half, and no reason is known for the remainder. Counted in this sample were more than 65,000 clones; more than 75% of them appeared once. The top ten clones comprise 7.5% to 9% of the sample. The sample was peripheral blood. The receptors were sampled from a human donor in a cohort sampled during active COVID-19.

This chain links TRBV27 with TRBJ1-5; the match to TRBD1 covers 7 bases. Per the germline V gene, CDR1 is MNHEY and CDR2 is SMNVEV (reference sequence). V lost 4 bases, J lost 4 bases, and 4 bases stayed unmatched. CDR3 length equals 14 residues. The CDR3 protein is CASSSGTENQPQHF. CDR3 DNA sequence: TGTGCCAGCAGTTCCGGGACAGAGAATCAGCCCCAGCATTTT.

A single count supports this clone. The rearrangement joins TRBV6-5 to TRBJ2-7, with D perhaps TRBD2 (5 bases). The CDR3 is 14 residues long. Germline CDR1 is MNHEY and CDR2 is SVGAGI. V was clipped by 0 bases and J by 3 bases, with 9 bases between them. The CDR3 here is CASSYSGGYYEQYF. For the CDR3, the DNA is TGTGCCAGCAGTTACTCAGGCGGGTACTACGAGCAGTACTTC.

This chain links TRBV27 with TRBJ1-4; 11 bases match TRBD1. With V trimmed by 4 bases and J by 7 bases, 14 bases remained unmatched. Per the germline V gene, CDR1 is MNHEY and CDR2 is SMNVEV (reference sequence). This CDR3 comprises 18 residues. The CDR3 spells CASSSPGTGGVEREKLFF. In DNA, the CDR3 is TGTGCCAGCAGTTCACCCGGGACAGGGGGGGTAGAGCGTGAAAAACTGTTTTTT.

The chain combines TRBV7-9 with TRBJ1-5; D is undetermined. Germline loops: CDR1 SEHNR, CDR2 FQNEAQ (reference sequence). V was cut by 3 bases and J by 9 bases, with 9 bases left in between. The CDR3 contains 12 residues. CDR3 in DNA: TGTGCCAGCAGCTTCTTAGTCGGGCCCCAGCATTTT. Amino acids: CASSFLVGPQHF.

In nucleotides, the CDR3 is TGTGCCAGCAGTTCTAGGACAGGGCCCCAGCCCCAGCATTTT. This translates into CASSSRTGPQPQHF. The chain has TRBV28 and TRBJ1-5, with 8 bases aligning to TRBD1. Germline CDR1 and CDR2: MDHEN and SYDVKM. The CDR3 runs to 14 residues. The trim removed 4 bases at V and 7 bases at J, leaving 6 bases unmatched.

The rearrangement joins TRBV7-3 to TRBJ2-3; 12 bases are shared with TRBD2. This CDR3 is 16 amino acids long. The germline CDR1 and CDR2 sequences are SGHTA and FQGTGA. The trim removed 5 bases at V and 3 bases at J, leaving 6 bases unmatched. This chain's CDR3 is CASSVGLAGRTDTQYF. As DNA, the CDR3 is TGTGCCAGCAGCGTCGGACTAGCGGGACGAACAGATACGCAGTATTTT. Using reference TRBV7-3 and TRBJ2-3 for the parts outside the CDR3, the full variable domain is GAGVSQTPSNKVTEKGKYVELRCDPISGHTALYWYRQSLGQGPEFLIYFQGTGAADDSGLPNDRFFAVRPEGSVSTLKIQRTERGDSAVYLCASSVGLAGRTDTQYFGPGTRLTVL.

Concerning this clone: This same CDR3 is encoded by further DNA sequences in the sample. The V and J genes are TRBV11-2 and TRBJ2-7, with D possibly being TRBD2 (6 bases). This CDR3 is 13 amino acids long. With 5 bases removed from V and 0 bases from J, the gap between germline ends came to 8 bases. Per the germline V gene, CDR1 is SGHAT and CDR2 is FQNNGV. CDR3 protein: CASSLGSSYEQYF. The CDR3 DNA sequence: TGTGCCAGCAGCCTCGGGAGCTCCTACGAGCAGTACTTC. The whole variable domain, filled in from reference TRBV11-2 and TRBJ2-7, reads EAGVAQSPRYKIIEKRQSVAFWCNPISGHATLYWYQQILGQGPKLLIQFQNNGVVDDSQLPKDRFSAERLKGVDSTLKIQPAKLEDSAVYLCASSLGSSYEQYFGPGTRLTVT.

CDR3 sequence: CASSVDGRANTEAFF. In DNA form, the CDR3 reads TGTGCCAGCAGCGTAGACGGCAGGGCGAACACTGAAGCTTTCTTT. The rearrangement links TRBV9 to TRBJ1-1; D is possibly TRBD1 (5 bases). CDR1 and CDR2 (germline): SGDLS, YYNGEE. The germline V and J ends were trimmed by 0 bases and 1 base, with 10 bases remaining between them. The CDR3 totals 15 residues.

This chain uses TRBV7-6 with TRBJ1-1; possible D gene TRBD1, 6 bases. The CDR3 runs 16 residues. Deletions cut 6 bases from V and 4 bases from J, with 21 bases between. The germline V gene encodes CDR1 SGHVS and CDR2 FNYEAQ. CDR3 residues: CASRQPGWGGGTEAFF. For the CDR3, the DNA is TGTGCCAGCAGACAACCCGGGTGGGGGGGCGGCACTGAAGCTTTCTTT.

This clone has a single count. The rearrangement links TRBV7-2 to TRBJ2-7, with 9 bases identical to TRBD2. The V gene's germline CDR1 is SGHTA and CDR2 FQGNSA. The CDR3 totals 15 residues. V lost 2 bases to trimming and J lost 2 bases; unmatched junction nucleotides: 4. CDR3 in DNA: TGTGCCAGCAGCTTAATTGGCGGGGGGGCCTACGAGCAGTACTTC. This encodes CASSLIGGGAYEQYF.

The CDR3 nucleotides read TGTGCCAGCTCACTACAGGGCCGAGGTACTGGAAACACCATATATTTT. Residues: CASSLQGRGTGNTIYF. This sequence joins TRBV18 and TRBJ1-3; tentative D call: TRBD1 (6 bases). The CDR3 contains 16 residues. Germline lookup yields CDR1 KGHSH and CDR2 LQKENI. Trimming stripped 4 bases from V and 2 bases from J, with 15 bases between.

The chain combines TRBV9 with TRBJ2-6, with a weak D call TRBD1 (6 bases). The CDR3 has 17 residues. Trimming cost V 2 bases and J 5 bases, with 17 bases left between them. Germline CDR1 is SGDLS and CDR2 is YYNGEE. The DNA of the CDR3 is TGTGCCAGCAGCGTTCCGCAGGGGCCTCCGTGGGCCAACGTCCTGACTTTC. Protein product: CASSVPQGPPWANVLTF.

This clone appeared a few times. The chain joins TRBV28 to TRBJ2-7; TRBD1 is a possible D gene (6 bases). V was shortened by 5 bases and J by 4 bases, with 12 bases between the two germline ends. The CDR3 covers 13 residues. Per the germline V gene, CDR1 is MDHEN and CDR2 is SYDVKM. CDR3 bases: TGTGCCAGCAGTATCCAGGGGAGATACGAGCAGTACTTC. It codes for CASSIQGRYEQYF.

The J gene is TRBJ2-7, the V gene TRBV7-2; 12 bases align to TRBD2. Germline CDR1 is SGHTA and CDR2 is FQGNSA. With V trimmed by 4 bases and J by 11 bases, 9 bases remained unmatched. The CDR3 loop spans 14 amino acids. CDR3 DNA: TGTGCCAGCAGCTCCGTGACTAGCGGGGGACCCAAGTACTTC. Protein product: CASSSVTSGGPKYF.

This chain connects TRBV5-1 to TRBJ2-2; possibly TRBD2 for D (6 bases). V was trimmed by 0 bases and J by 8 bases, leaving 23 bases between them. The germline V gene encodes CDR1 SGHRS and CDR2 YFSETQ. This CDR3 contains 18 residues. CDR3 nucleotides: TGCGCCAGCAGCTTGGTTCCCAGCGGACCCCCCGGGAGTGGGGAGCTGTTTTTT. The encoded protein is CASSLVPSGPPGSGELFF.

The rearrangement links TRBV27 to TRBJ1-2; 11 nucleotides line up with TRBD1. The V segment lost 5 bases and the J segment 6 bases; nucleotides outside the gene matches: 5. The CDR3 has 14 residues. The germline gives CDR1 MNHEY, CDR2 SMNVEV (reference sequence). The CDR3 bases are TGTGCCAGCAGTAGCCAGGGACAGGGGGATGGCTACACCTTC. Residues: CASSSQGQGDGYTF.

CDR3 amino acids: CASSVVTGGIYGYTF. The CDR3, as DNA: TGTGCCAGCAGCGTAGTGACAGGGGGAATCTATGGCTACACCTTC. This chain uses TRBV9 with TRBJ1-2, with TRBD1 matching over 9 bases. There are 15 residues in the CDR3. Germline values: CDR1 SGDLS, CDR2 YYNGEE. V shed 0 bases and J 4 bases; nucleotides not matched to a gene: 4.

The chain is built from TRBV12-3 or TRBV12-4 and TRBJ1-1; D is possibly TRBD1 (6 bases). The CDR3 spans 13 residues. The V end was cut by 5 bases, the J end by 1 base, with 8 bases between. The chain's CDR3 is CASSTDRNTEAFF. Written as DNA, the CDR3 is TGTGCCAGCAGTACGGACAGGAACACTGAAGCTTTCTTT.

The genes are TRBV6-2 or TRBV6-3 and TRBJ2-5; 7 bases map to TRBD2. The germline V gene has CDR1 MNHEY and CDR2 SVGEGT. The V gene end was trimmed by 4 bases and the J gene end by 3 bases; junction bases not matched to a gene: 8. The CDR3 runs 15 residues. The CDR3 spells CASSFTRRGEETQYF. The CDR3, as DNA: TGTGCCAGCAGTTTTACCCGACGGGGGGAAGAGACCCAGTACTTC.

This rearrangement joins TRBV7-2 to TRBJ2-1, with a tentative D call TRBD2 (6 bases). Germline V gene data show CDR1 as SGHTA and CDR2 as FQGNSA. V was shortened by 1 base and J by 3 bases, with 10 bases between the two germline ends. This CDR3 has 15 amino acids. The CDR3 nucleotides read TGTGCCAGCAGCTTAGTGGTGGGGGGCTACAATGAGCAGTTCTTC. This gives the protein CASSLVVGGYNEQFF. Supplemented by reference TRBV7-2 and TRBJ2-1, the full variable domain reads GAGVSQSPSNKVTEKGKDVELRCDPISGHTALYWYRQSLGQGLEFLIYFQGNSAPDKSGLPSDRFSAERTGGSVSTLTIQRTQQEDSAVYLCASSLVVGGYNEQFFGPGTRLTVL.

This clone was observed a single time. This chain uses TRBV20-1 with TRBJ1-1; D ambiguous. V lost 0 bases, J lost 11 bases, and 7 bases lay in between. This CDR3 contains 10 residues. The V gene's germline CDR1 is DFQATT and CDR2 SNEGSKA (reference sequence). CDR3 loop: CSARDARAFF. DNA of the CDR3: TGCAGTGCTAGAGATGCTAGGGCTTTCTTT.

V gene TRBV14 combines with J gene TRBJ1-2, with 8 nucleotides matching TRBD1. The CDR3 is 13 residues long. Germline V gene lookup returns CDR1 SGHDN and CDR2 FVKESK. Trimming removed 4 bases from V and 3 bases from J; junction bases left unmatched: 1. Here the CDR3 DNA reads TGTGCCAGCAGCCCGGGACAGGACTATGGCTACACCTTC. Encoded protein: CASSPGQDYGYTF.

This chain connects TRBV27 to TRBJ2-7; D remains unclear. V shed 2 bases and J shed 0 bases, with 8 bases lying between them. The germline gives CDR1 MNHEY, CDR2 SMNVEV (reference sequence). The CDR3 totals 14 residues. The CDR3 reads CASSLGRASYEQYF. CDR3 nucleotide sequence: TGTGCCAGCAGTTTAGGGCGAGCCTCCTACGAGCAGTACTTC.

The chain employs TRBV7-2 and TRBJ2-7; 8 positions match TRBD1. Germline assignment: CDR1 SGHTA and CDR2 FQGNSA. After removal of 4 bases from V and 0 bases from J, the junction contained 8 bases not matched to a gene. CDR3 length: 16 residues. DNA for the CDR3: TGTGCCAGCAGCTCGACAGGGGCCGGCAGCTCCTACGAGCAGTACTTC. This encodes CASSSTGAGSSYEQYF.

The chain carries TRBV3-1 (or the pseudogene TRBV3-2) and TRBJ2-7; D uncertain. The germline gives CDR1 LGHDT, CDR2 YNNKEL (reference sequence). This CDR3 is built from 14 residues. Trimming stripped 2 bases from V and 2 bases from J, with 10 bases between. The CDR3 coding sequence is TGTGCCAGCAGCCAAATAGCCGGAACCTACGAGCAGTACTTC. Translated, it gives CASSQIAGTYEQYF.

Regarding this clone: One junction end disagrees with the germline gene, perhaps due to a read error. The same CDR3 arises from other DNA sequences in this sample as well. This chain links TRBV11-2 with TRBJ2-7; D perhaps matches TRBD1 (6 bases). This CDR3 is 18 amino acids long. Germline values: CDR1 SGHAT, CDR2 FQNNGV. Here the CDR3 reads CASSPEPHREKPPYEQYF. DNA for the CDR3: TGTGCCAGCAGCCCCGAGCCCCACAGGGAGAAGCCCCCCTACGAGCAGTATTTC.

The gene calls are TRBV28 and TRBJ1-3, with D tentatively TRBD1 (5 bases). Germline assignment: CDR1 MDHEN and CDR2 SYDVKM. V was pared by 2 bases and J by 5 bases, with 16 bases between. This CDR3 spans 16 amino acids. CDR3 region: CASSLSPRAYRNTIYF. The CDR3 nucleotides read TGTGCCAGCAGTTTAAGCCCCAGGGCTTACAGAAACACCATATATTTT.

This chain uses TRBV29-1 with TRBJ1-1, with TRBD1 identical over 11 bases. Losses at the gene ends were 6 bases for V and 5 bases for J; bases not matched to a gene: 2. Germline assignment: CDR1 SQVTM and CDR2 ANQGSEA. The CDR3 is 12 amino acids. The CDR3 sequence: CSVGTGGTEAFF. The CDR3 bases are TGCAGCGTGGGGACAGGGGGGACTGAAGCTTTCTTT.

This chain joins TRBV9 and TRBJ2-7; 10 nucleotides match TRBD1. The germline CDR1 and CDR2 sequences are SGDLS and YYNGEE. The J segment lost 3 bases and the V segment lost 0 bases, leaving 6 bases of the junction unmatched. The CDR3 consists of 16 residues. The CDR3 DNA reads TGTGCCAGCAGCGTAGGGACAGGGGGACCCCACTACGAGCAGTACTTC. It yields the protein CASSVGTGGPHYEQYF.

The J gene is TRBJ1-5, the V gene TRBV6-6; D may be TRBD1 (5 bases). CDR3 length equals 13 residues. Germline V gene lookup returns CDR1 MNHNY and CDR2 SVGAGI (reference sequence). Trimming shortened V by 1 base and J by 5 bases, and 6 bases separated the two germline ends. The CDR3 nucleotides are TGTGCCAGCAGTTACTGGGGCGATCAGCCCCAGCATTTT. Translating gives CASSYWGDQPQHF.

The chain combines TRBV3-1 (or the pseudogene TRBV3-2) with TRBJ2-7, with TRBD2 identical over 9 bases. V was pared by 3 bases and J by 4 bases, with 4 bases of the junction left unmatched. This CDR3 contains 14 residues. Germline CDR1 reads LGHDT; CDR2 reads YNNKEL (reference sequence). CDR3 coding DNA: TGTGCCAGCAGCCATGGGACTAGCTTTTACGAGCAGTACTTC. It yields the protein CASSHGTSFYEQYF.